The present T cell receptor beta chain was sequenced within a study of TIL therapy for anti-PD-1-resistant metastatic lung cancer. Stated time point: pre-treatment sample, taken before nivolumab and TIL therapy. The libraries were made with immunoSEQ v3. Each library reached around 1.9 million read pairs, or roughly 4.5-6.5 million at deep level. The table came from immunoSEQ multiplex PCR; TCRdb's copy has only in-frame clones and leaves some out. The sample lists approximately 50,000 clones, 70% to 85% occurring once. Study-level findings and limits: TIL clonotype persistence in blood showed no apparent association with response.

This clone was seen just once. The antigen is not known. Germline trimming cut 4 bases from V and 7 bases from J; bases unmatched to any gene: 13. The CDR3 contains 16 residues. CDR1 and CDR2 from the germline V gene are MGHDK and SYGVNS. The input for sequencing was blood, taken at baseline. The V gene is TRBV25-1, the J gene TRBJ2-4, with TRBD1 matching over 7 bases. The TCR sequence derives from a man between 65 and 79 years old with non-small cell lung cancer. CDR3 bases: TGTGCCAGCAGTGGGGACAGTTCACCTTTTGCGAACATTCAGTACTTC. Translation gives CASSGDSSPFANIQYF.